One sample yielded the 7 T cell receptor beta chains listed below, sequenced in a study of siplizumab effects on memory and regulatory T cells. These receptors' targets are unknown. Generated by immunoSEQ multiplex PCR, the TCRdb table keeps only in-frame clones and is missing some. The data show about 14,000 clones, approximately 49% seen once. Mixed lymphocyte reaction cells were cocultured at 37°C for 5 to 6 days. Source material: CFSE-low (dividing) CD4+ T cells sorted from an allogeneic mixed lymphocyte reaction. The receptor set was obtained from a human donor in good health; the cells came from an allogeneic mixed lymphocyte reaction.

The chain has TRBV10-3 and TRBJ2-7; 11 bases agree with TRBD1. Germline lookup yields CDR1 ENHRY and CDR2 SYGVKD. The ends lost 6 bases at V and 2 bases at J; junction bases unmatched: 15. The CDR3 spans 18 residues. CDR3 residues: CAIRGGGTGGPRAYEQYF. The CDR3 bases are TGTGCCATCAGGGGGGGAGGGACAGGGGGGCCTCGGGCCTACGAGCAGTACTTC.

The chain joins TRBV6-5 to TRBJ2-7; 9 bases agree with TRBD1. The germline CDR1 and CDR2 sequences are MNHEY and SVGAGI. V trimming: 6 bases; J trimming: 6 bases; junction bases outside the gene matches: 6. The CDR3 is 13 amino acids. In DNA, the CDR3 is TGTGCCAGCAGCGGGACAGGGCTCCTCGAGCAGTACTTC. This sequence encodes CASSGTGLLEQYF.

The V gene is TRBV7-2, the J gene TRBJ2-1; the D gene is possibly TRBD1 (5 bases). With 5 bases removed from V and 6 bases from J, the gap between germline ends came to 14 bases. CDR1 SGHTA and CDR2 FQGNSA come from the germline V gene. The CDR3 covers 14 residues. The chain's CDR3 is CASSKTAYRNEQFF. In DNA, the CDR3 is TGTGCCAGCAGCAAGACAGCGTACCGCAATGAGCAGTTCTTC.

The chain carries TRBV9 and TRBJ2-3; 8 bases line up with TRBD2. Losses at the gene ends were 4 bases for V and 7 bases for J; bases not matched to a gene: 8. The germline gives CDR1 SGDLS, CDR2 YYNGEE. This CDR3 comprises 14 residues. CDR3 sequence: CASSTREAPHTQYF. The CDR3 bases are TGTGCCAGCAGCACGCGGGAGGCCCCGCATACGCAGTATTTT.

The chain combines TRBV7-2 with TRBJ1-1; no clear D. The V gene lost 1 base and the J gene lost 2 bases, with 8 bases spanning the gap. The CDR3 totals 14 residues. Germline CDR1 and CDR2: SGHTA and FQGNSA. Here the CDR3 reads CASSLVWTNTEAFF. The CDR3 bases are TGTGCCAGCAGCTTAGTCTGGACCAACACTGAAGCTTTCTTT.

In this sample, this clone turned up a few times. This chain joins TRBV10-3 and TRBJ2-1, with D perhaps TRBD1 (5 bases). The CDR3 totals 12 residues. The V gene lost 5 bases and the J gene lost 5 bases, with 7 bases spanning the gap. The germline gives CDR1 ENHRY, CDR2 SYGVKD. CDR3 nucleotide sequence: TGTGCCATCAGTCTAGGGGACAATGAGCAGTTCTTC. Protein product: CAISLGDNEQFF.

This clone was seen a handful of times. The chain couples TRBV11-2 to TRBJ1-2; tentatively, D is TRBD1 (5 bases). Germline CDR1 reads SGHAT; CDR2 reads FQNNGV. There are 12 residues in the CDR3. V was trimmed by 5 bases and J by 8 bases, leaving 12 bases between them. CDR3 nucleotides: TGTGCCAGCAGCACGGGACCGCGGGGCTACACCTTC. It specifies CASSTGPRGYTF.